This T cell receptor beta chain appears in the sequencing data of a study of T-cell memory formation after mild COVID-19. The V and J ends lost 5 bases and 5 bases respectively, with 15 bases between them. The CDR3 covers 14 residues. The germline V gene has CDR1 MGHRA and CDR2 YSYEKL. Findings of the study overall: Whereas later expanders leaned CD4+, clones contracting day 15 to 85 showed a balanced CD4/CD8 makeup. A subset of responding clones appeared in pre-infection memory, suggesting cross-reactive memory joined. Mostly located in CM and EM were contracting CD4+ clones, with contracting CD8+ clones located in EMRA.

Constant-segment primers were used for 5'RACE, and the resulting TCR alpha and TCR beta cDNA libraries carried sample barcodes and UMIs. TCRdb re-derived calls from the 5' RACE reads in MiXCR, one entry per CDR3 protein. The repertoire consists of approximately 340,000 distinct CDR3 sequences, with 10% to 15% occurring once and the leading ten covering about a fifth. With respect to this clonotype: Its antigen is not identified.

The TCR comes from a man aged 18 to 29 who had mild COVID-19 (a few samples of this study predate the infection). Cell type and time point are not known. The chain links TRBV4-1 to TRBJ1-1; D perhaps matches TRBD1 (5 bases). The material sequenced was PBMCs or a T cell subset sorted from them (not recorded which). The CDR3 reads CASSYPGIATEAFF. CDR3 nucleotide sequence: TGCGCCAGCAGCTACCCAGGGATAGCTACTGAAGCTTTCTTT.